These 29 T cell receptor beta chains were sequenced from one sample in a study of early T cells in non-severe SARS-CoV-2 infection. TCRdb fed the 5' RACE reads into MiXCR, producing one record per CDR3 protein. The sample includes tens of thousands of distinct CDR3 sequences, over 8.5% seen only once; the top ten take around 12%. Sequencing was carried out using whole blood. The receptor set was obtained from an adult who was a healthcare worker with PCR-confirmed SARS-CoV-2 infection or an uninfected control (not recorded which).

This clonotype was seen ten or more times. The junction departs from the called germline gene at one end, perhaps through a read error. The chain joins TRBV5-1 to TRBJ1-1; 9 bases are a match to TRBD1. The CDR3 has 16 residues. Germline V gives CDR1 SGHRS, CDR2 YFSETQ. The CDR3 reads CASSLGPTTGGTEAFF. CDR3 DNA sequence: TGCGCCAGCAGTTTGGGTCCTACGACAGGGGGCACTGAAGCTTTCTTT.

There are many counts of this clonotype. This chain joins TRBV6-2 or TRBV6-3 and TRBJ1-5; maybe TRBD1 (6 bases). The CDR3 extends over 13 amino acids. V lost 6 bases and J 7 bases, leaving 13 bases between the germline ends. CDR1 and CDR2 (germline): MNHEY, SVGEGT. The CDR3: CASSQGRCQPQHF. The CDR3, as DNA: TGTGCCAGCAGCCAGGGGAGGTGCCAGCCCCAGCATTTT.

This clonotype was seen only a few times. DNA for the CDR3: TGTGCCAGCAGCAAGACAGACCTTTATAGCAATCAGCCCCAGCATTTT. Translation: CASSKTDLYSNQPQHF. V is TRBV21-1 and J is TRBJ1-5; the table's D call, TRBD1, has no DNA check behind it. TRBV21-1 is shown as a pseudogene. The length of the CDR3 is 16 residues.

Many counts were recorded for this clonotype. The CDR3 region has the DNA TGTGCCAGCAGTGAAGGGGCAGCTTCCTTCGTCCTGACTTTC. Translation gives CASSEGAASFVLTF. The rearrangement uses TRBV6-1 and TRBJ2-6; D gene uncertain. CDR3 length equals 14 residues. Germline-derived CDR1 and CDR2 are MNHNS and SASEGT. Trimming cost V 1 base and J 12 bases, with 13 bases left between them.

As DNA, the CDR3 is TGTGCCAGCAGAGACCGGGACAGGACCTCCTTAGAGCAGTACTTC. This gives the protein CASRDRDRTSLEQYF. This chain joins TRBV21-1 and TRBJ2-7; the table calls TRBD1, which could not be checked here. TRBV21-1 is labeled a pseudogene. The CDR3 has 15 residues.

This clonotype was seen repeatedly, ten times or more. The CDR3 DNA reads TGTGCCAGCAGTGATAGCGGGGGAAGCTCCTACGAGCAGTACTTC. Amino acid sequence: CASSDSGGSSYEQYF. This chain uses TRBV6-4 with TRBJ2-7; 9 bases are shared with TRBD2. CDR1 is MRHNA and CDR2 is SNTAGT in the germline V gene. V was pared by 3 bases and J by 0 bases, with 3 bases of the junction left unmatched. The CDR3 runs 15 residues.

This clonotype came up many times. The chain links TRBV20-1 to TRBJ2-3; TRBD1 might be the D (5 bases). CDR3 length: 15 residues. Germline CDR1 and CDR2: DFQATT and SNEGSKA (reference sequence). V dropped 6 bases and J dropped 2 bases, with 18 bases sitting between them. CDR3 nucleotides: TGCAGTGCAAGGGGTCAGGGCTTCGACACAGATACGCAGTATTTT. This gives the protein CSARGQGFDTDTQYF.

This clonotype was detected many times. This chain connects TRBV6-1 to TRBJ2-3, with 11 bases fitting TRBD2. CDR3 size: 16 residues. CDR1 and CDR2 from the germline V gene are MNHNS and SASEGT. V was pared by 2 bases and J by 1 base, with 2 bases of the junction left unmatched. The CDR3 coding sequence is TGTGCCAGCAGTGAAATACTAGCGGGGGGCACAGATACGCAGTATTTT. Its translation is CASSEILAGGTDTQYF.

There are many counts of this clonotype. The gene calls are TRBV12-5 and TRBJ2-5; 7 bases agree with TRBD1. With V trimmed by 5 bases and J by 5 bases, 11 bases remained unmatched. From germline, CDR1 is LGHNT and CDR2 FRNRAP. The CDR3 is 15 residues long. CDR3 nucleotide sequence: TGTGCTAGTGGTCCCAGACAGGGTAGTTTGGAGACCCAGTACTTC. The encoded protein is CASGPRQGSLETQYF.

This clonotype was recorded at least ten times. The genes are TRBV6-1 and TRBJ1-6, with 7 bases aligning to TRBD1. V was pared by 6 bases and J by 4 bases, with 3 bases of the junction left unmatched. CDR3 size: 14 residues. The germline V gene encodes CDR1 MNHNS and CDR2 SASEGT. The CDR3 loop is CASRNRGYNSPLHF. For the CDR3, the DNA is TGTGCCAGCAGAAACAGGGGTTATAATTCACCCCTCCACTTT.

V is TRBV28 and J is TRBJ1-2; tentative D call: TRBD1 (5 bases). The ends were cut back, 4 bases at V and 4 bases at J, with 13 bases in the middle. The CDR3 consists of 14 residues. The germline gives CDR1 MDHEN, CDR2 SYDVKM. CDR3 sequence (DNA): TGTGCCAGCAGTTCGGGACGGCGCGGCTATGGCTACACCTTC. Residues: CASSSGRRGYGYTF.

This clonotype appeared many times. The rearrangement joins TRBV19 to TRBJ1-5; D is ambiguous. Trimming left V 11 bases short and J 0 bases short, with 14 bases between. Germline V gives CDR1 LNHDA, CDR2 SQIVND (reference sequence). The CDR3 covers 14 residues. The CDR3 loop reads CASSVGGSNQPQHF. The CDR3 coding sequence is TGTGCCTCGTCCGTTGGAGGTAGCAATCAGCCCCAGCATTTT.

Concerning this clonotype: One junction end disagrees with the germline gene, perhaps due to a read error. This chain joins TRBV11-1 and TRBJ2-1; TRBD1 aligns across 8 bases. This CDR3 comprises 16 residues. Germline V gene sequence: CDR1 SGHAT, CDR2 FQDESV (reference sequence). CDR3 residues: CTSSPTGVPSYNEQFF. For the CDR3, the DNA is TGTACCAGCAGCCCGACAGGGGTCCCCTCCTACAATGAGCAGTTCTTC.

There are a few counts of this clonotype. The chain couples TRBV29-1 to TRBJ1-2; D is undetermined. This CDR3 contains 11 residues. V lost 0 bases, J lost 12 bases, and 11 bases lay in between. Germline V gene sequence: CDR1 SQVTM, CDR2 ANQGSEA. The CDR3 loop is CSVEDYQRNTF. The CDR3 DNA reads as TGCAGCGTTGAAGATTATCAGAGAAACACCTTC.

This clonotype was picked up a small number of times. The genes are TRBV2 and TRBJ2-3; 10 bases are shared with TRBD1. Losses at the gene ends were 4 bases for V and 1 base for J; bases not matched to a gene: 2. CDR1 and CDR2 (germline): SNHLY, FYNNEI. The CDR3 runs to 15 residues. CDR3 residues: CASSGGTGGTDTQYF. CDR3 coding DNA: TGTGCCAGCAGTGGAGGGACAGGGGGCACAGATACGCAGTATTTT. Full variable domain (remainder filled in from reference TRBV2 and TRBJ2-3): EPEVTQTPSHQVTQMGQEVILRCVPISNHLYFYWYRQILGQKVEFLVSFYNNEISEKSEIFDDQFSVERPDGSNFTLKIRSTKLEDSAMYFCASSGGTGGTDTQYFGPGTRLTVL.

This clonotype has at least ten counts. The chain links TRBV29-1 to TRBJ2-1, with 8 bases identical to TRBD1. The CDR3 has 14 amino acids. The ends lost 4 bases at V and 1 base at J; junction bases unmatched: 3. Per the germline V gene, CDR1 is SQVTM and CDR2 is ANQGSEA. CDR3 sequence: CSVADRGSYNEQFF. CDR3 DNA: TGCAGCGTTGCTGACAGGGGTTCCTACAATGAGCAGTTCTTC.

This clonotype was seen at least ten times. CDR3 in DNA: TGCAGTGCTAGTTCGGGACTAGCGGGGCAATTCTACAATGAGCAGTTCTTC. It is translated as CSASSGLAGQFYNEQFF. The chain combines TRBV20-1 with TRBJ2-1; 13 bases are a match to TRBD2. V was clipped by 3 bases and J by 3 bases; unmatched bases: 8. The CDR3 consists of 17 residues. CDR1 is DFQATT and CDR2 is SNEGSKA in the germline V gene (reference sequence).

This clonotype was detected many times. The rearrangement links TRBV18 to TRBJ2-1; perhaps TRBD2 as D (6 bases). The V gene's germline CDR1 is KGHSH and CDR2 LQKENI. The CDR3 has 16 residues. The V gene lost 0 bases and the J gene lost 10 bases, with 19 bases spanning the gap. The chain's CDR3 is CASSPPRDPSTGEQFF. The CDR3 coding sequence is TGTGCCAGCTCACCACCGCGGGACCCCTCTACGGGGGAGCAGTTCTTC.

The sample holds a few counts of this clonotype. The V and J genes are TRBV10-3 and TRBJ1-5; D gene uncertain. The germline gives CDR1 ENHRY, CDR2 SYGVKD. This CDR3 has 17 amino acids. Trimming pared 4 bases from V and 0 bases from J, leaving 16 bases between. CDR3 residues: CAISASFGEYSNQPQHF. Written as DNA, the CDR3 is TGTGCCATCAGTGCCTCTTTCGGAGAGTATAGCAATCAGCCCCAGCATTTT.

This clonotype was counted ten times or more. This chain uses TRBV27 with TRBJ2-5, with 7 nucleotides matching TRBD2. The CDR3 runs to 13 residues. The germline V gene has CDR1 MNHEY and CDR2 SMNVEV (reference sequence). J lost 5 bases, V lost 5 bases, and 5 bases had no gene match. Written as DNA, the CDR3 is TGTGCCAGCAGTAGGACTAGGCGGGAGACCCAGTACTTC. The encoded protein is CASSRTRRETQYF.

This clonotype was counted ten times or more. One end of the junction is discordant with germline, which a read error may explain. The chain is built from TRBV29-1 and TRBJ2-2, with TRBD1 matching 8 bases. The CDR3 contains 16 residues. CDR1 SQVTM and CDR2 ANQGSEA come from the germline V gene. The CDR3 here is CSAELRDRSNTGELFF. The CDR3 nucleotides are TGCAGCGCTGAACTCCGGGACAGGTCGAACACCGGGGAGCTGTTTTTT.

This rearrangement joins TRBV6-1 to TRBJ2-5; the D gene is possibly TRBD1 (6 bases). The CDR3 covers 12 residues. V dropped 10 bases and J dropped 2 bases, with 11 bases sitting between them. Germline loops: CDR1 MNHNS, CDR2 SASEGT. The CDR3 spells CATRQAQETQYF. In DNA, the CDR3 is TGTGCCACAAGACAGGCACAAGAGACCCAGTACTTC.

This clonotype was counted many times. CDR3 residues: CSARSLAGGLYWDEQFF. CDR3 nucleotides: TGCAGTGCTAGGAGTCTAGCGGGGGGCCTCTACTGGGATGAGCAGTTCTTC. The rearrangement uses TRBV20-1 and TRBJ2-1, with 11 bases identical to TRBD2. The CDR3 covers 17 residues. V dropped 3 bases and J dropped 8; count of bases not matched to a gene: 15. Germline V CDR1 and CDR2: DFQATT, SNEGSKA (reference sequence).

This clonotype came up many times. The chain links TRBV24-1 to TRBJ2-2; D is uncertain. The CDR3 is 12 residues long. Deletions cut 4 bases from V and 5 bases from J, with 4 bases between. Germline V lookup: CDR1 KGHDR, CDR2 SFDVKD. CDR3: CATSEPTGELFF. In nucleotides, the CDR3 is TGTGCCACCAGTGAACCAACCGGGGAGCTGTTTTTT.

The sample holds many counts of this clonotype. The chain recombines TRBV6-2 or TRBV6-3 with TRBJ2-2, with 7 bases fitting TRBD2. CDR1 and CDR2 from the germline V gene are MNHEY and SVGEGT. The J segment lost 0 bases and the V segment lost 7 bases, leaving 8 bases of the junction unmatched. The CDR3 sequence is 16 residues long. The CDR3 spells CASNLPGLPNTGELFF. As DNA, the CDR3 is TGTGCCAGCAATCTACCGGGACTACCGAACACCGGGGAGCTGTTTTTT.

This clonotype was seen at least ten times. The V gene is TRBV30, the J gene TRBJ1-2; TRBD1 is a possible D gene (6 bases). Germline V gene lookup returns CDR1 GTSNPN and CDR2 SVGIG (reference sequence). V gave up 2 bases and J gave up 6 bases, with 13 bases separating them. The CDR3 contains 13 residues. CDR3 residues: CAWSYWDTDGYTF. DNA for the CDR3: TGTGCCTGGAGTTACTGGGACACCGATGGCTACACCTTC.

The J gene is TRBJ1-2, the V gene TRBV19, with D possibly TRBD1 on 5 matching bases. Trimming removed 3 bases from V and 2 bases from J, with 16 bases in between. Germline assignment: CDR1 LNHDA and CDR2 SQIVND (reference sequence). The CDR3 is 16 amino acids. The CDR3 coding sequence is TGTGCCAGTAGTATTATCCCCCAGGGCGGAAACTATGGCTACACCTTC. Residues: CASSIIPQGGNYGYTF.

In its sample, this clonotype was seen a few times. The CDR3 nucleotides read TGCGCCAGCAGCCCAGACAGGGTCGGGGCCAACGTCCTGACTTTC. The encoded protein is CASSPDRVGANVLTF. The chain carries TRBV4-1 and TRBJ2-6; 7 bases agree with TRBD1. This CDR3 region has 15 residues. J gave up 4 bases and V 4 bases, and 4 bases lay outside the gene matches. Per germline, CDR1 MGHRA and CDR2 YSYEKL.

This clonotype was detected ten times or more. The rearrangement links TRBV6-6 to TRBJ1-1; tentative D call: TRBD1 (6 bases). This CDR3 spans 15 amino acids. The V gene lost 4 bases and the J gene lost 0 bases, with 12 bases spanning the gap. Germline V gives CDR1 MNHNY, CDR2 SVGAGI (reference sequence). The CDR3 DNA sequence: TGTGCCAGCAGTTCCTACAGGGTATTGAACACTGAAGCTTTCTTT. This codes for CASSSYRVLNTEAFF.